The 14 T cell receptor beta chains below come from one sample, sequenced in a study of T cells expressing NK-cell markers. TCRdb reprocessed the 5' RACE reads; each CDR3 protein has one entry and no DNA is given. The sample's table shows hundreds of thousands of distinct CDR3 sequences. Material for sequencing was blood T cells: a sorted CD56 or NKG2C T cell subset, CD4+ or CD8+ T cells, or bulk PBMC T cells (not recorded which). The receptors stem from a man aged 18 to 69 in good health.

The chain links TRBV12-3 or TRBV12-4 to TRBJ1-2. CDR3 size: 13 residues. CDR3 region: CASRFHRNYGYTF.

The gene calls are TRBV2 and TRBJ1-4. The CDR3 totals 13 residues. Germline CDR1 reads SNHLY; CDR2 reads FYNNEI. CDR3 amino acids: CASKQQNNEKLFF. The full variable domain, completed using reference TRBV2 and TRBJ1-4, is EPEVTQTPSHQVTQMGQEVILRCVPISNHLYFYWYRQILGQKVEFLVSFYNNEISEKSEIFDDQFSVERPDGSNFTLKIRSTKLEDSAMYFCASKQQNNEKLFFGSGTQLSVL.

The gene calls are TRBV20-1 and TRBJ1-3; checking the TCRdb D call of TRBD1 is not possible without DNA. CDR1 is DFQATT and CDR2 is SNEGSKA in the germline V gene (reference sequence). The CDR3 contains 13 residues. The CDR3 reads CSAKPGRRNTIYF.

This chain connects TRBV4-1 to TRBJ2-2; TCRdb names TRBD1, which stays unverified in the absence of DNA. The germline V gene encodes CDR1 MGHRA and CDR2 YSYEKL. The CDR3 contains 17 residues. The CDR3 loop reads CASGLEQRAMGTGELFF.

The chain links TRBV6-5 to TRBJ1-6. Germline values: CDR1 MNHEY, CDR2 SVGAGI. There are 14 residues in the CDR3. CDR3 sequence reads: CASSYQQNNSPLHF.

The chain combines TRBV6-5 with TRBJ1-1; TCRdb selects TRBD1, and the lack of DNA leaves this call unchecked. The CDR3 consists of 15 residues. Germline assignment: CDR1 MNHEY and CDR2 SVGAGI. The CDR3: CASSYGTGTGTEAFF.

V gene TRBV7-8 combines with J gene TRBJ2-7; the TCRdb D gene call, TRBD1, has no DNA to confirm it. Germline assignment: CDR1 SGHVS and CDR2 FQNEAQ. The CDR3 is 15 amino acids. The CDR3 sequence: CASRPRLGQSYEQYF.

V usage is TRBV20-1 and J usage is TRBJ2-1; TCRdb lists TRBD1, though no DNA is available to test this call. CDR1 DFQATT and CDR2 SNEGSKA come from the germline V gene (reference sequence). This CDR3 is 16 amino acids long. The CDR3 region is CSARSRGGLIYNEQFF.

The chain joins TRBV27 to TRBJ1-2; there is no DNA to check the TCRdb D call of TRBD1. There are 14 residues in the CDR3. The V gene's germline CDR1 is MNHEY and CDR2 SMNVEV (reference sequence). This CDR3 is CASSFLSGSSGYTF.

This chain links TRBV12-3 or TRBV12-4 with TRBJ1-2; TCRdb picks TRBD1, but there is no DNA to check that call. This CDR3 spans 14 amino acids. The CDR3: CASSPRGRAIGYTF.

The chain has TRBV15 and TRBJ1-2; TCRdb names TRBD1, which stays unverified in the absence of DNA. CDR3 size: 15 residues. CDR1 and CDR2 (germline): LNHNV, YYDKDF (reference sequence). The CDR3 here is CATSREGDRGEVDTF.

V and J are TRBV20-1 and TRBJ1-4. The CDR3 extends over 13 amino acids. Per germline, CDR1 DFQATT and CDR2 SNEGSKA (reference sequence). The CDR3: CSARQLINEKLFF.

The chain joins TRBV12-3 or TRBV12-4 to TRBJ1-1. The CDR3 consists of 15 residues. CDR3 amino acids: CASSLSGVMNTEAFF.

This sequence joins TRBV18 and TRBJ2-7; TCRdb reports TRBD1, a call that lacks DNA to check it against. CDR3 length equals 18 residues. The germline V gene encodes CDR1 KGHSH and CDR2 LQKENI. This chain's CDR3 is CASSPPPTGGPRSYEQYF.